The 23 T cell receptor beta chains listed next were all sequenced from one sample in a study of shared clonotypes between healthy human individuals. Using immunoSEQ multiplex PCR, the repertoire was profiled, and TCRdb retains in-frame clones only, with some absent. The data contain nearly 1 million clones, more than 75% of them seen just once; the ten biggest clones take up roughly 1.5%. The source material was memory CD4+ T cells sorted from blood. As to subset: CD45RA-negative fraction. These receptors were obtained from a man aged 18 to 30 in good health.

The chain is built from TRBV7-9 and TRBJ2-6; D unresolved. CDR1 and CDR2 from the germline V gene are SEHNR and FQNEAQ (reference sequence). The germline V and J ends were trimmed by 1 base and 2 bases, with 6 bases remaining between them. The CDR3 is made up of 15 amino acids. CDR3 amino acids: CASSLVRAGANVLTF. The CDR3 nucleotides read TGTGCCAGCAGCTTAGTTAGGGCTGGGGCCAACGTCCTGACTTTC.

This clone appeared a single time. The rearrangement uses TRBV6-1 and TRBJ2-7, with D perhaps TRBD2 (5 bases). The V and J ends lost 2 bases and 1 base respectively, with 18 bases between them. Germline V gene sequence: CDR1 MNHNS, CDR2 SASEGT. This CDR3 contains 17 residues. The CDR3 DNA reads TGTGCCAGCAGTGAACTTCCGGGCGGGCCCGCGTCCTACGAGCAGTACTTC. The encoded protein is CASSELPGGPASYEQYF.

This sequence joins TRBV4-1 and TRBJ2-2, with D possibly TRBD2 on 5 matching bases. The CDR3 spans 18 residues. The germline V gene has CDR1 MGHRA and CDR2 YSYEKL. Trimming took off 0 bases at V and 2 bases at J, with 16 bases between the two ends. The CDR3 DNA is TGCGCCAGCAGCCAAGAAAAATTCGCCGGACTTAACACCGGGGAGCTGTTTTTT. Translation gives CASSQEKFAGLNTGELFF.

V and J are TRBV5-1 and TRBJ1-1, with D hard to call. This CDR3 spans 15 amino acids. V lost 4 bases to trimming and J lost 5 bases, with 18 bases between them. Germline V CDR1 and CDR2: SGHRS, YFSETQ. In nucleotides, the CDR3 is TGCGCCAGCAGCCGAACACAGCAAACGGAAACTGAAGCTTTCTTT. The encoded protein is CASSRTQQTETEAFF.

This chain joins TRBV6-1 and TRBJ1-2; 9 bases line up with TRBD1. Germline values: CDR1 MNHNS, CDR2 SASEGT. J gave up 8 bases and V 6 bases, and 10 bases lay outside the gene matches. The CDR3 spans 14 residues. DNA for the CDR3: TGTGCCAGCAGGGGGACTGGACAGGGGAACGGCTACACCTTC. It encodes CASRGTGQGNGYTF.

The count of this clone is one. This chain joins TRBV2 and TRBJ1-2, with a weak D call TRBD1 (6 bases). Germline V CDR1 and CDR2: SNHLY, FYNNEI. Between the trimmed V and J ends, which lost 8 bases and 5 bases, there was a span of 15 bases. CDR3 length: 13 residues. In DNA, the CDR3 is TGTGCCAGCGAAAGGGGGATTCTATATGGCTACACCTTC. Its protein is CASERGILYGYTF.

V gene TRBV7-9 combines with J gene TRBJ2-1; TRBD2 matches at 7 bases. There are 14 residues in the CDR3. V was pared by 6 bases and J by 13 bases, with 15 bases of the junction left unmatched. Germline V CDR1 and CDR2: SEHNR, FQNEAQ (reference sequence). The CDR3 DNA follows: TGTGCCAGCAGTTCCAGCGGGACCGTTGGATCCCAGTTCTTC. Its protein product is CASSSSGTVGSQFF.

This clone was counted only a few times. V gene TRBV9 combines with J gene TRBJ2-3, with a tentative D call TRBD1 (5 bases). The CDR3 is 14 amino acids. Per germline, CDR1 SGDLS and CDR2 YYNGEE. V was clipped by 4 bases and J by 2 bases, with 11 bases between them. The CDR3 protein is CASSPQVYTDTQYF. CDR3 DNA: TGTGCCAGCAGCCCACAGGTCTACACAGATACGCAGTATTTT.

The CDR3 bases are TGTGCCAGCAGCCCTCGTTTAGGAACCTACGAGCAGTACTTC. Its translation is CASSPRLGTYEQYF. The V and J genes are TRBV7-2 and TRBJ2-7; D is ambiguous. Germline lookup yields CDR1 SGHTA and CDR2 FQGNSA. The CDR3 runs 14 residues. Trimming took off 5 bases at V and 2 bases at J, with 13 bases between the two ends.

This clone was observed once. The rearrangement links TRBV12-2 to TRBJ1-2. TRBV12-2 is marked as a pseudogene. CDR3 length: 13 residues. This CDR3 reads CASRLGGNYGYSF. CDR3 sequence (DNA): TGTGCAAGTCGCTTAGGAGGGAACTATGGCTACTCCTTC.

This chain joins TRBV7-9 and TRBJ2-5; D remains ambiguous. Trimming pared 1 base from V and 5 bases from J, leaving 20 bases between. Germline V CDR1 and CDR2: SEHNR, FQNEAQ (reference sequence). The CDR3 totals 17 residues. CDR3 protein: CASSLGTGPSSKETQYF. CDR3 DNA sequence: TGTGCCAGCAGCTTAGGAACTGGACCAAGCTCCAAGGAGACCCAGTACTTC.

The chain's CDR3 is CASSFSGINYGYTF. The CDR3 DNA reads TGTGCCAGCAGCTTCTCAGGGATAAACTATGGCTACACCTTC. This chain joins TRBV7-3 and TRBJ1-2; D possibly corresponds to TRBD1 (5 bases). Trimming pared 3 bases from V and 2 bases from J, leaving 10 bases between. This CDR3 is 14 amino acids long. Germline V CDR1 and CDR2: SGHTA, FQGTGA.

V usage is TRBV5-1 and J usage is TRBJ1-6; 8 bases are a match to TRBD1. The CDR3 runs to 15 residues. CDR1 SGHRS and CDR2 YFSETQ come from the germline V gene. V trimming: 2 bases; J trimming: 6 bases; junction bases outside the gene matches: 4. Here the CDR3 reads CASSFGDRSNSPLHF. In DNA, the CDR3 is TGCGCCAGCAGCTTTGGGGACAGGTCTAATTCACCCCTCCACTTT. Full variable domain (missing parts from reference TRBV5-1 and TRBJ1-6): KAGVTQTPRYLIKTRGQQVTLSCSPISGHRSVSWYQQTPGQGLQFLFEYFSETQRNKGNFPGRFSGRQFSNSRSEMNVSTLELGDSALYLCASSFGDRSNSPLHFGNGTRLTVT.

This chain connects TRBV7-8 to TRBJ2-7; 10 bases map to TRBD2. V dropped 3 bases and J dropped 6; count of bases not matched to a gene: 5. The germline CDR1 and CDR2 sequences are SGHVS and FQNEAQ. The CDR3 totals 14 residues. DNA of the CDR3: TGTGCCAGCAGCTTGGCTAGCGGGAGTTCCGAGCAGTACTTC. Encoded protein: CASSLASGSSEQYF.

The genes are TRBV10-3 and TRBJ1-1; D uncertain. The germline V gene has CDR1 ENHRY and CDR2 SYGVKD. CDR3 length: 13 amino acids. V was shortened by 0 bases and J by 8 bases, with 10 bases between the two germline ends. The DNA for the CDR3 is TGTGCCATCAGTGAGTCAACCACAGCCGAAGCTTTCTTT. The encoded protein is CAISESTTAEAFF.

The chain employs TRBV5-1 and TRBJ2-5; D is undetermined. Per the germline V gene, CDR1 is SGHRS and CDR2 is YFSETQ. The V gene lost 1 base and the J gene lost 5 bases, with 12 bases spanning the gap. This CDR3 has 14 residues. For the CDR3, the DNA is TGCGCCAGCAGCTTGATGTCACCGGAGGAGACCCAGTACTTC. Its protein is CASSLMSPEETQYF.

The genes are TRBV13 and TRBJ2-5; the D is unclear. Trimming stripped 4 bases from V and 1 base from J, with 10 bases between. CDR3 size: 14 residues. Germline CDR1 PRHDT, CDR2 FYEKMQ (reference sequence). Here the CDR3 DNA reads TGTGCCAGCAGCTCCGGACGAGTCCAAGAGACCCAGTACTTC. The encoded protein is CASSSGRVQETQYF.

The CDR3 DNA follows: TGTGCCAGCAGCCTCCGGGGTAGCGTATCCTACGAGCAGTACTTC. Amino acid sequence: CASSLRGSVSYEQYF. V usage is TRBV7-2 and J usage is TRBJ2-7; a possible D gene is TRBD2 (5 bases). The CDR3 totals 15 residues. The V end was cut by 5 bases, the J end by 1 base, with 15 bases between. Germline V CDR1 and CDR2: SGHTA, FQGNSA.

This clone has a single count. With only one base between it and a far larger clone, this is likely a read error. The J gene is TRBJ1-4, the V gene TRBV25-1; D not certain. The germline CDR1 and CDR2 sequences are MGHDK and SYGVNS. The CDR3 contains 14 residues. The CDR3 loop is CASSDPGLNEKLSF. The CDR3 region has the DNA TGTGCCAGCAGTGACCCGGGTTTAAACGAAAAACTGTCTTTT.

This chain joins TRBV27 and TRBJ1-1; 7 nucleotides match TRBD1. V shed 5 bases and J 7 bases; nucleotides not matched to a gene: 4. CDR3 length: 12 amino acids. The germline V gene has CDR1 MNHEY and CDR2 SMNVEV (reference sequence). The CDR3 bases are TGTGCCAGCAGTAAACAGGGGCTTGAAGCTTTCTTT. Translation gives CASSKQGLEAFF.

The rearrangement joins TRBV5-1 to TRBJ1-2; the D gene is possibly TRBD1 (5 bases). Germline V gene data show CDR1 as SGHRS and CDR2 as YFSETQ. V lost 3 bases and J 2 bases, leaving 5 bases between the germline ends. The CDR3 runs to 12 residues. The CDR3 loop reads CASSWDNYGYTF. CDR3 bases: TGCGCCAGCAGCTGGGACAACTATGGCTACACCTTC.

The rearrangement joins TRBV12-5 to TRBJ2-2, with D tentatively TRBD2 (6 bases). The CDR3 runs 16 residues. V was trimmed by 7 bases and J by 3 bases, leaving 18 bases between them. Looked up from germline, CDR1 is LGHNT and CDR2 is FRNRAP. The DNA of the CDR3 is TGTGCTAGTGCCCCCAGGGACGGGAGTTACACCGGGGAGCTGTTTTTT. This codes for CASAPRDGSYTGELFF.

The chain is built from TRBV6-1 and TRBJ1-3; D perhaps matches TRBD1 (6 bases). This CDR3 spans 14 amino acids. Looked up from germline, CDR1 is MNHNS and CDR2 is SASEGT. V dropped 6 bases and J dropped 4 bases, with 13 bases sitting between them. DNA for the CDR3: TGTGCCAGCAGCCCACAGGGAATGGGAAACACCATATATTTT. Its protein is CASSPQGMGNTIYF.